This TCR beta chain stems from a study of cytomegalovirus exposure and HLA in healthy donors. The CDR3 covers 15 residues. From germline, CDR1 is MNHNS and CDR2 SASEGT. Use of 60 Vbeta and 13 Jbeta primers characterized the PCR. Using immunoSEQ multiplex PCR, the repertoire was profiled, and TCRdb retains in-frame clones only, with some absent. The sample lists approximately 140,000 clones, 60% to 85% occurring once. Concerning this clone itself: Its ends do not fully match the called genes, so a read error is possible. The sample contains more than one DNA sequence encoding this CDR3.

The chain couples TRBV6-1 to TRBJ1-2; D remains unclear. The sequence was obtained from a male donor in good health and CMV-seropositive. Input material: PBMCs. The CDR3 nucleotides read TGCGCCAGCAGTGAATTCTGGCGGGGAAACTATGGCTACACCTTC. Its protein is CASSEFWRGNYGYTF.